The source of this T cell receptor beta chain is a study of OX40 agonist ivuxolimab in advanced cancers. Profiled with immunoSEQ multiplex PCR; TCRdb holds only in-frame clones, not every one. Among almost 35,000 clones listed, roughly 80% were seen once. In the case of this clone: No antigen is known for it.

Broader study findings: The average count of expanded clones was higher among CD8+ T cells than among CD4+.

V shed 8 bases, J shed 2 bases, and the junction held 6 bases outside the gene matches. Germline V lookup: CDR1 MNHEY, CDR2 SVGAGI. This CDR3 contains 14 residues. This clonotype was sampled from an adult with an advanced solid tumor such as melanoma, head and neck, liver or kidney cancer. The source was CD4+ or CD8+ T cells sorted from blood, collected in a trial of the OX40 agonist ivuxolimab. The V gene is TRBV6-5, the J gene TRBJ2-7; the match to TRBD2 covers 10 bases. The CDR3 here is CASPGTSETYEQYF. The CDR3, as DNA: TGTGCCAGCCCCGGGACTAGCGAAACCTACGAGCAGTACTTC.